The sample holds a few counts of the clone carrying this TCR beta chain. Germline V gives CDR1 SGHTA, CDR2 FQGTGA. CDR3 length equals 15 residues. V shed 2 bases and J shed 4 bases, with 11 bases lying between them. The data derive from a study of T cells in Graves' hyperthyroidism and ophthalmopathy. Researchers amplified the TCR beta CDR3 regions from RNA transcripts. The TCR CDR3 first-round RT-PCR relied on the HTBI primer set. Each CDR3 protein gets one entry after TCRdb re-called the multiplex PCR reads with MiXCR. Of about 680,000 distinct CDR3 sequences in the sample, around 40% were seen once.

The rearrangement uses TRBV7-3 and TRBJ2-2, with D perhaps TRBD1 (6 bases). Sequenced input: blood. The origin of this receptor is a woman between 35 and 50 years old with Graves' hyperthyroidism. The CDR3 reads CASSLPQGSTGELFF. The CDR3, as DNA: TGTGCCAGCAGCTTACCTCAGGGGTCCACCGGGGAGCTGTTTTTT.